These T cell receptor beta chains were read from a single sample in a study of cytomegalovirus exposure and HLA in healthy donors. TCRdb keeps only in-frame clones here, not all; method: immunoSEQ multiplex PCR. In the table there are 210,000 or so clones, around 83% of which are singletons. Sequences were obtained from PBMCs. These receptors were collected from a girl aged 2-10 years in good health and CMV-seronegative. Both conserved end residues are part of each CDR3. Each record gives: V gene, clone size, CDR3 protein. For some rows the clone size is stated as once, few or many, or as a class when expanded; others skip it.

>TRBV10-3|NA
CAISTQGEDEAFF
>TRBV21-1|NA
CASSKASTGDGYTF
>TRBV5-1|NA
CASSYDRGITEAFF
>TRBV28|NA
CASSSTSGTYYEQYF
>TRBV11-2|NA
CASSIGTDFGGELFF
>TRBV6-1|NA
CASSEGQGSFYEQYF
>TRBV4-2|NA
CASSLGLVGDTQYF
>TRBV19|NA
CASSEAGGLYEQYF
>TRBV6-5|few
CASSYQGALSGNTIYF
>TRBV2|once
CANSERTGNQPQHF
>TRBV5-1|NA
CASSLAGTTTTDTQYF
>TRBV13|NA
CASSFRTSGILVYEQYF
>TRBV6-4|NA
CASSGQFGDGYTF
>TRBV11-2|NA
CASSHGTSGRSYNEQFF
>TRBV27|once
CASSFSGMNTEAFF
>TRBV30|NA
CAWRLTGSVNTIYF
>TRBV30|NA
CAWTWRGRGEQYF
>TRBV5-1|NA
CASSRTAAIKETQYF
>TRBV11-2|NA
CASSEARIFNEKLFF
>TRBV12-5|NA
CASGSPGIIGEQYF
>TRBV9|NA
CASSAGQIDNEKLFF
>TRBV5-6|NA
CASSRLVETQYF
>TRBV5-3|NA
CARSPGQGGELFF
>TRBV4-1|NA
CASSLGQGRGYEQYF
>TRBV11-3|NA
CASSLVGESEQFF
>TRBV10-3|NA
CAISELETAYGYTF
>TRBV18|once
CASSPLGSVSGRVADTQYF
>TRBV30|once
CALGGSYNEKLFF
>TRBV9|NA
CASSSTGGRNIQYF
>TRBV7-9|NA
CASSLGSRATNEKLFF
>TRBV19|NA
CASSIQGFNEKLFF
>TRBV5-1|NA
CASSLEATGELFF
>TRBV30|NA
CAWSRLRTSGSTDTQYF
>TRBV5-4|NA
CASSLELAGEGRETQYF
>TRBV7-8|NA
CASSLYKGNQETQYF
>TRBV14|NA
CASSHQGAGYLSLGNQPQHF
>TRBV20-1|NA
CSAAPGLVQYF
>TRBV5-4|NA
CASSWDRGPYEQYF
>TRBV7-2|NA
CASSYGLARTDTQYF
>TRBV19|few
CASSTPGDGSYEQYF
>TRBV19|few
CASSISPSGRAIEQFF
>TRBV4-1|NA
CASRGTGTGSYEQYF
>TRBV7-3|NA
CASSSAGGSDTQYF
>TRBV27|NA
CASSLSVAGPAGELFF
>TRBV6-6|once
CASSYSGQEGQPQHF
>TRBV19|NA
CASSMGLAGGPSGANVLTF